This T cell receptor (beta chain) derives from a study of OX40 agonist ivuxolimab in advanced cancers. Overall study: Subjects had a mean age of around 63 years, with a range of roughly 20 to 79; just over 80% were male. Study findings and constraints: In CD8+ T cells, expanded clones were on average more numerous than in CD4+. CD4+ and CD8+ T cells in blood underwent clonal expansion by week 6 at 0.1 to 3.0 mg/kg.

This clone has just one count. No antigen is known for it. Here immunoSEQ multiplex PCR was the method, and the copy in TCRdb shows in-frame clones only, minus some. The sample lists about 58,000 clones, more than 85% seen once, with 0.76% in the top ten. J lost 0 bases, V lost 7 bases, and 2 bases had no gene match. This CDR3 comprises 13 residues. In germline, CDR1 is SGHRS, CDR2 YFSETQ. The chain employs TRBV5-1 and TRBJ1-1, with 8 bases matching TRBD1. The sample was CD4+ or CD8+ T cells sorted from blood, taken in a trial of the OX40 agonist ivuxolimab. The origin of this receptor is an adult with an advanced solid tumor such as melanoma, head and neck, liver or kidney cancer. The CDR3 region has the DNA TGCGCCAGCGGGACAGGCTTGAACACTGAAGCTTTCTTT. This encodes CASGTGLNTEAFF. Based on the CDR3 plus reference TRBV5-1 and TRBJ1-1, the full variable domain is KAGVTQTPRYLIKTRGQQVTLSCSPISGHRSVSWYQQTPGQGLQFLFEYFSETQRNKGNFPGRFSGRQFSNSRSEMNVSTLELGDSALYLCASGTGLNTEAFFGQGTRLTVV.